One sample yielded the 30 T cell receptor beta chains listed below, sequenced in a study of shared clonotypes between healthy human individuals (TCRdb year 2020). The library relied on the immunoSEQ multiplex PCR assay. What TCRdb holds here is the immuneACCESS table cut down to in-frame rearrangements. Part of the clones is not present; checked against another copy, under half of the missing clones reflect an unresolved V gene, and the others are unexplained. Within this sample are 1.4 million to 1.5 million clones, with roughly 96% of them counted one time only. In total, the top ten clones hold over 1% of the sample. The source material was naive CD4+ T cells sorted from blood. According to the study, the label for this sample's cell subset or site signals: CD45RA+ positively selected. The receptors come from a man under 40 in good health.

The chain has TRBV27 and TRBJ2-5; D remains unclear. The CDR3 has 14 residues. Germline values: CDR1 MNHEY, CDR2 SMNVEV (reference sequence). Trimming stripped 1 base from V and 5 bases from J, with 11 bases between. The CDR3 DNA is TGTGCCAGCAGTTTATATCGTCCCGGGGAGACCCAGTACTTC. It translates to CASSLYRPGETQYF.

This clone appeared once. V usage is TRBV5-8 and J usage is TRBJ2-1; the D gene could be TRBD1 or TRBD2 (5 bases each). The CDR3 contains 14 residues. CDR1 and CDR2 (germline): SGHTS, YDEGEE. V was trimmed by 5 bases and J by 9 bases, leaving 18 bases between them. The CDR3 bases are TGTGCCAGCAGGACGGGACCACCTCAATTTGAGCAGTTCTTC. Translation gives CASRTGPPQFEQFF.

The chain carries TRBV7-2 and TRBJ2-1; 9 bases match TRBD2. The CDR3 is 16 amino acids. CDR1 and CDR2 from the germline V gene are SGHTA and FQGNSA. The V segment lost 1 base and the J segment 8 bases; nucleotides outside the gene matches: 9. The CDR3 nucleotides are TGTGCCAGCAGCTTAGTCCCAGCGGGAGGCCGCCATGAGCAGTTCTTC. This codes for CASSLVPAGGRHEQFF.

This chain uses TRBV18 with TRBJ2-7, with 8 bases that match TRBD1. The V and J ends lost 5 bases and 0 bases, in that order; junction bases with no gene match: 6. This CDR3 spans 15 amino acids. CDR1 is KGHSH, CDR2 LQKENI, per germline. DNA for the CDR3: TGTGCCAGCTCAAAAACAGGGGGGATCTCCTACGAGCAGTACTTC. Protein: CASSKTGGISYEQYF.

The chain is built from TRBV7-9 and TRBJ1-4, with D unclear. V lost 0 bases, J lost 0 bases, and 2 bases lay in between. Germline CDR1 and CDR2: SEHNR and FQNEAQ (reference sequence). The CDR3 loop spans 14 amino acids. As DNA, the CDR3 is TGTGCCAGCAGCTTAGCAACAACTAATGAAAAACTGTTTTTT. It specifies CASSLATTNEKLFF.

This chain joins TRBV27 and TRBJ2-7; no reliable D call. The CDR3 covers 14 residues. Germline CDR1 reads MNHEY; CDR2 reads SMNVEV (reference sequence). V lost 1 base and J lost 4, with 11 bases in between. The CDR3 DNA is TGTGCCAGCAGTTTATTGGCAGTCCCGTACGAGCAGTACTTC. Translating it yields CASSLLAVPYEQYF.

The CDR3 region is CASSSRQGSGELFF. CDR3 sequence (DNA): TGTGCCAGCAGCAGCCGACAGGGGTCCGGGGAGCTGTTTTTT. The V call is TRBV5-4, the J call TRBJ2-2; TRBD1 aligns across 8 bases. V dropped 4 bases and J dropped 6; count of bases not matched to a gene: 5. CDR3 length: 14 amino acids. Germline V gene data show CDR1 as SGHNT and CDR2 as YYREEE (reference sequence).

J is TRBJ2-1 and V is TRBV14; D gene uncertain. Germline assignment: CDR1 SGHDN and CDR2 FVKESK. Trimming left V 2 bases short and J 3 bases short, with 5 bases between. This CDR3 is built from 13 residues. CDR3 DNA: TGTGCCAGCAGCCAATCCTACTACAATGAGCAGTTCTTC. This translates into CASSQSYYNEQFF.

The V call is TRBV27, the J call TRBJ1-1; no clear D. CDR1 and CDR2 (germline): MNHEY, SMNVEV (reference sequence). The CDR3 consists of 15 residues. The V gene lost 7 bases and the J gene lost 0 bases, with 15 bases spanning the gap. CDR3 bases: TGTGCCAGCATTTTGTTTGAAGGGATGAACACTGAAGCTTTCTTT. This codes for CASILFEGMNTEAFF.

This chain's CDR3 is CASGADRAGETQYF. Here the CDR3 DNA reads TGTGCTAGTGGAGCGGACAGGGCGGGGGAGACCCAGTACTTC. The rearrangement uses TRBV12-5 and TRBJ2-5, with TRBD1 matching over 8 bases. The CDR3 totals 14 residues. The germline gives CDR1 LGHNT, CDR2 FRNRAP. J lost 5 bases, V lost 6 bases, and 8 bases had no gene match.

The CDR3 DNA reads TGTGCCAGCAGCTTGGGGCTAGGAAAACACGAGCAGTACTTC. Translation gives CASSLGLGKHEQYF. This chain connects TRBV5-6 to TRBJ2-7; D unresolved. The germline V and J ends were trimmed by 0 bases and 5 bases, with 12 bases remaining between them. Germline CDR1 reads SGHDT; CDR2 reads YYEEEE. This CDR3 comprises 14 residues.

The chain has TRBV6-5 and TRBJ2-2, with D unresolved. CDR1 is MNHEY and CDR2 is SVGAGI in the germline V gene. V was trimmed by 2 bases and J by 0 bases, leaving 7 bases between them. This CDR3 is built from 15 residues. This CDR3 reads CASSYGWANTGELFF. The CDR3 nucleotides are TGTGCCAGCAGTTACGGGTGGGCGAACACCGGGGAGCTGTTTTTT.

The chain links TRBV30 to TRBJ1-1, with D hard to call. Germline assignment: CDR1 GTSNPN and CDR2 SVGIG (reference sequence). V lost 6 bases, J lost 7 bases, and 12 bases lay in between. The CDR3 covers 11 residues. As DNA, the CDR3 is TGTGCCTGCTCTCCACGGGGTGAAGCTTTCTTT. Protein sequence: CACSPRGEAFF.

The genes are TRBV29-1 and TRBJ2-3; 7 bases are shared with TRBD1. The CDR3 is 13 amino acids. Unmatched junction bases numbered 5, after V lost 6 bases and J lost 2 bases. Germline V gene sequence: CDR1 SQVTM, CDR2 ANQGSEA. CDR3 loop: CSVGDSLTDTQYF. CDR3 bases: TGCAGCGTGGGGGACAGCCTCACAGATACGCAGTATTTT.

V is TRBV2 and J is TRBJ2-5; 10 nucleotides agree with TRBD1. CDR3 size: 12 residues. CDR1 is SNHLY, CDR2 FYNNEI, per germline. J was trimmed by 9 bases and V by 7 bases; bases with no gene match: 5. The CDR3: CASTGQGSAQYF. In DNA form, the CDR3 reads TGTGCCAGCACGGGACAGGGGTCGGCCCAGTACTTC.

Comment on this clone: The sample carries other DNA sequences with the same CDR3. The V gene is TRBV18, the J gene TRBJ2-2; D not certain. V was pared by 6 bases and J by 4 bases, with 9 bases between. The V gene's germline CDR1 is KGHSH and CDR2 LQKENI. There are 13 residues in the CDR3. The CDR3: CASSPKSTGELFF. The CDR3 nucleotides read TGTGCCAGCTCGCCGAAGAGCACCGGGGAGCTGTTTTTT.

Regarding this clone: The same CDR3 arises from other DNA sequences in this sample as well. The chain's CDR3 is CASSRQGSGANVLTF. The CDR3 DNA reads TGTGCCAGCTCTCGACAGGGGTCTGGGGCCAACGTCCTGACTTTC. This sequence joins TRBV18 and TRBJ2-6, with TRBD1 identical over 8 bases. With V trimmed by 6 bases and J by 1 base, 2 bases remained unmatched. The CDR3 is 15 amino acids. Germline V lookup: CDR1 KGHSH, CDR2 LQKENI.

The chain links TRBV19 to TRBJ1-5; D may be TRBD1 (5 bases). Per germline, CDR1 LNHDA and CDR2 SQIVND (reference sequence). The CDR3 loop spans 15 amino acids. Trimming left V 4 bases short and J 0 bases short, with 10 bases between. CDR3 sequence reads: CASSTAGNSNQPQHF. CDR3 bases: TGTGCCAGTAGTACTGCAGGGAATAGCAATCAGCCCCAGCATTTT.

The rearrangement joins TRBV11-2 to TRBJ2-7, with 10 bases identical to TRBD2. Trimming removed 1 base from V and 3 bases from J; junction bases left unmatched: 6. This CDR3 comprises 16 residues. Germline V gene lookup returns CDR1 SGHAT and CDR2 FQNNGV. CDR3 sequence: CASSLGTLAGVYEQYF. In nucleotides, the CDR3 is TGTGCCAGCAGCTTAGGAACGCTAGCGGGAGTCTACGAGCAGTACTTC. Drawing the rest from reference TRBV11-2 and TRBJ2-7, the complete variable domain is EAGVAQSPRYKIIEKRQSVAFWCNPISGHATLYWYQQILGQGPKLLIQFQNNGVVDDSQLPKDRFSAERLKGVDSTLKIQPAKLEDSAVYLCASSLGTLAGVYEQYFGPGTRLTVT.

The J gene is TRBJ2-5, the V gene TRBV15; weak D call: TRBD2 (5 bases). Germline V lookup: CDR1 LNHNV, CDR2 YYDKDF (reference sequence). Trimming removed 4 bases at V and 4 bases at J, with 13 bases between. The CDR3 runs 14 residues. The CDR3 loop is CATSKVGVAETQYF. DNA of the CDR3: TGTGCCACCAGCAAGGTGGGAGTTGCAGAGACCCAGTACTTC.

CDR3 residues: CASSYNGGQGYEQYF. Written as DNA, the CDR3 is TGTGCCAGCAGTTACAACGGGGGACAGGGATACGAGCAGTACTTC. The chain couples TRBV6-5 to TRBJ2-7; 9 positions agree with TRBD1. Trimming at V came to 2 bases and at J to 4 bases, leaving 6 bases not matched to a gene. The CDR3 is made up of 15 amino acids. Germline CDR1 reads MNHEY; CDR2 reads SVGAGI.

The gene calls are TRBV28 and TRBJ2-5; 9 bases are shared with TRBD1. The CDR3 sequence is 13 residues long. Germline V CDR1 and CDR2: MDHEN, SYDVKM. J gave up 5 bases and V 6 bases, and 4 bases lay outside the gene matches. The DNA for the CDR3 is TGTGCCAGCAGCCGGGGACAGGGTGAGACCCAGTACTTC. This translates into CASSRGQGETQYF. The whole variable domain, filled in from reference TRBV28 and TRBJ2-5, reads DVKVTQSSRYLVKRTGEKVFLECVQDMDHENMFWYRQDPGLGLRLIYFSYDVKMKEKGDIPEGYSVSREKKERFSLILESASTNQTSMYLCASSRGQGETQYFGPGTRLLVL.

The chain combines TRBV5-1 with TRBJ2-7; the D is unclear. CDR3 length: 15 residues. The V end was cut by 4 bases, the J end by 5 bases, with 19 bases between. Germline loops: CDR1 SGHRS, CDR2 YFSETQ. The CDR3 reads CASSPSGSGGDEQYF. The DNA for the CDR3 is TGCGCCAGCAGCCCCTCCGGCAGTGGTGGGGACGAGCAGTACTTC. Drawing the rest from reference TRBV5-1 and TRBJ2-7, the complete variable domain is KAGVTQTPRYLIKTRGQQVTLSCSPISGHRSVSWYQQTPGQGLQFLFEYFSETQRNKGNFPGRFSGRQFSNSRSEMNVSTLELGDSALYLCASSPSGSGGDEQYFGPGTRLTVT.

The rearrangement uses TRBV7-2 and TRBJ1-1, with D possibly TRBD1 on 6 matching bases. V was clipped by 5 bases and J by 1 base, with 11 bases between them. Per the germline V gene, CDR1 is SGHTA and CDR2 is FQGNSA. CDR3 length equals 14 residues. As DNA, the CDR3 is TGTGCCAGCAGCACCCGGACAGCGAACACTGAAGCTTTCTTT. It yields the protein CASSTRTANTEAFF.

The chain links TRBV5-6 to TRBJ1-5; D is possibly TRBD1 (6 bases). Trimming shortened V by 4 bases and J by 9 bases, and 23 bases separated the two germline ends. CDR1 and CDR2 (germline): SGHDT, YYEEEE. This CDR3 region has 16 residues. The CDR3 is CASSRFEGQLQGPQHF. Here the CDR3 DNA reads TGTGCCAGCAGCCGATTTGAAGGACAGCTGCAGGGGCCCCAGCATTTT.

The V call is TRBV7-8, the J call TRBJ2-7, with D hard to call. V shed 5 bases and J shed 5 bases, with 16 bases lying between them. The CDR3 extends over 14 amino acids. CDR1 and CDR2 from the germline V gene are SGHVS and FQNEAQ. The CDR3, as DNA: TGTGCCAGCAGCCCCATCCCCAGGTATGACGAGCAGTACTTC. Translation: CASSPIPRYDEQYF.

This clone has only one observation. The chain has TRBV29-1 and TRBJ2-7; D unresolved. CDR1 SQVTM and CDR2 ANQGSEA come from the germline V gene. V lost 4 bases and J lost 5, with 18 bases in between. The CDR3 spans 14 residues. The CDR3, as DNA: TGCAGCGTTGGTATGGGGTTCCGCCGGGACGAGCAGTACTTC. As protein: CSVGMGFRRDEQYF.

The chain combines TRBV30 with TRBJ1-2, with 10 bases matching TRBD1. The CDR3 length is 13 residues. V lost 4 bases, J lost 6 bases, and 5 bases stayed unmatched. Germline CDR1 is GTSNPN and CDR2 is SVGIG (reference sequence). The CDR3: CAWTRQGANGYTF. CDR3 in DNA: TGTGCCTGGACCAGACAGGGGGCGAATGGCTACACCTTC.

The genes are TRBV7-9 and TRBJ2-3; no clear D. Trimming removed 5 bases from V and 6 bases from J, with 12 bases in between. Germline V gives CDR1 SEHNR, CDR2 FQNEAQ (reference sequence). The CDR3 has 13 amino acids. CDR3 coding DNA: TGTGCCAGCAGCGCCCGTTCTTTCGATACGCAGTATTTT. Protein sequence: CASSARSFDTQYF. The full variable domain, its missing parts supplied by reference TRBV7-9 and TRBJ2-3, is DTGVSQNPRHKITKRGQNVTFRCDPISEHNRLYWYRQTLGQGPEFLTYFQNEAQLEKSRLLSDRFSAERPKGSFSTLEIQRTEQGDSAMYLCASSARSFDTQYFGPGTRLTVL.

A remark on this clone: The same CDR3 can be traced to other DNA sequences in this sample. J is TRBJ1-1 and V is TRBV29-1; D is unresolved. V was shortened by 6 bases and J by 1 base, with 3 bases between the two germline ends. The CDR3 loop spans 10 amino acids. In germline, CDR1 is SQVTM, CDR2 ANQGSEA. CDR3: CSVANTEAFF. The CDR3 DNA is TGCAGCGTCGCGAACACTGAAGCTTTCTTT.